The 26 T cell receptor beta chains below were found in one sample sequenced in a study. TCRdb ran MiXCR on the RT-PCR reads and lists one entry per CDR3 protein. The sample has about 680,000 distinct CDR3 sequences; about 14% are singletons. Sequencing input: memory CD4+ T cells from blood. The source is a female donor in good health, serving as a healthy control.

V is TRBV12-3 or TRBV12-4 and J is TRBJ2-3, with D perhaps matching TRBD1 (5 bases). V was clipped by 1 base and J by 6 bases, with 11 bases between them. The CDR3 has 14 residues. The CDR3 sequence is CASSLGPRADTQYF. For the CDR3, the DNA is TGTGCCAGCAGTTTAGGTCCCAGGGCGGATACGCAGTATTTT.

Only a few counts were recorded for this clonotype. The chain carries TRBV18 and TRBJ2-7, with 9 bases fitting TRBD1. This CDR3 is 14 amino acids long. The germline gives CDR1 KGHSH, CDR2 LQKENI. V gave up 3 bases and J gave up 3 bases; unmatched junction bases: 3. DNA of the CDR3: TGTGCCAGCTCACCCGACAGGGGGGGCTACGAGCAGTACTTC. Residues: CASSPDRGGYEQYF.

V usage is TRBV4-1 and J usage is TRBJ1-5; 7 bases are a match to TRBD1. Germline lookup yields CDR1 MGHRA and CDR2 YSYEKL. V lost 0 bases and J lost 0; bases outside the gene matches: 5. The CDR3 is 17 residues long. The CDR3 region has the DNA TGCGCCAGCAGCCAAGATAGTGCAGGGGGTAGCAATCAGCCCCAGCATTTT. Protein: CASSQDSAGGSNQPQHF.

V and J are TRBV7-2 and TRBJ2-6; D is unclear. Germline CDR1 and CDR2: SGHTA and FQGNSA. Trimming removed 6 bases at V and 0 bases at J, with 6 bases between. The CDR3 contains 14 residues. The CDR3 here is CASSKSSGANVLTF. CDR3 nucleotide sequence: TGTGCCAGCAGTAAGAGCTCTGGGGCCAACGTCCTGACTTTC.

This CDR3 is CSASGQGAWEAFF. CDR3 nucleotide sequence: TGCAGTGCATCTGGACAGGGGGCGTGGGAAGCTTTCTTT. The gene calls are TRBV20-1 and TRBJ1-1; TRBD1 agrees at 11 bases. Germline V lookup: CDR1 DFQATT, CDR2 SNEGSKA (reference sequence). The CDR3 contains 13 residues. V lost 6 bases, J lost 8 bases, and 8 bases stayed unmatched.

Note on this clonotype: Because the CDR3's place on the DNA is in doubt, the DNA is left out and the CDR3 is given as listed by TCRdb. This sequence joins TRBV28 and TRBJ2-1. CDR1 is MDHEN and CDR2 is SYDVKM in the germline V gene. The CDR3 is 14 residues long, ends included. CDR3 amino acids: CASILGGVYNEQFF.

This clonotype has more than one count but fewer than ten. V usage is TRBV20-1 and J usage is TRBJ1-2; D remains ambiguous. V lost 4 bases, J lost 2 bases, and 14 bases lay in between. The V gene's germline CDR1 is DFQATT and CDR2 SNEGSKA (reference sequence). The CDR3 is 14 amino acids. CDR3 coding DNA: TGCAGTGCTATCCAGTTGACCGTGAACTATGGCTACACCTTC. It codes for CSAIQLTVNYGYTF.

This clonotype has only a few counts. This chain connects TRBV9 to TRBJ1-4, with D possibly being TRBD1 (6 bases). Germline V gene lookup returns CDR1 SGDLS and CDR2 YYNGEE. CDR3 size: 15 residues. The germline V and J ends were trimmed by 3 bases and 8 bases, with 17 bases remaining between them. The CDR3 sequence: CASSGEDSALEKLFF. The CDR3, as DNA: TGTGCCAGCAGCGGAGAGGACAGCGCTTTGGAAAAACTGTTTTTT.

The V call is TRBV3-1, the J call TRBJ2-3; TRBD2 aligns across 7 bases. Losses at the gene ends were 4 bases for V and 1 base for J; bases not matched to a gene: 5. In germline, CDR1 is LGHDT, CDR2 YNNKEL (reference sequence). This CDR3 is 15 amino acids long. CDR3 DNA: TGTGCCAGCAGCCGCCACAGCGGGGGCACAGATACGCAGTATTTT. Residues: CASSRHSGGTDTQYF.

The chain couples TRBV20-1 to TRBJ1-2, with TRBD1 matching 7 bases. Germline trimming cut 3 bases from V and 5 bases from J; bases unmatched to any gene: 9. Germline V gene data show CDR1 as DFQATT and CDR2 as SNEGSKA (reference sequence). The CDR3 contains 14 residues. The CDR3 reads CSASARTGAYGYTF. The CDR3 DNA is TGCAGTGCTAGTGCGAGGACAGGAGCATATGGCTACACCTTC.

The J gene is TRBJ2-5, the V gene TRBV29-1, with 10 positions matching TRBD2. In germline, CDR1 is SQVTM, CDR2 ANQGSEA. The CDR3 has 18 amino acids. Germline trimming cut 0 bases from V and 2 bases from J; bases unmatched to any gene: 12. CDR3 sequence reads: CSVEDPKSLLAGQETQYF. CDR3 sequence (DNA): TGCAGCGTTGAAGATCCTAAGTCTCTACTAGCGGGACAAGAGACCCAGTACTTC.

Only a few counts were recorded for this clonotype. J is TRBJ2-5 and V is TRBV6-6, with 10 bases fitting TRBD2. The CDR3 is 15 residues long. Germline lookup yields CDR1 MNHNY and CDR2 SVGAGI (reference sequence). Unmatched junction bases numbered 7, after V lost 4 bases and J lost 5 bases. Here the CDR3 DNA reads TGTGCCAGCAGTTGGCTAGCGGGAGAAAAGGAGACCCAGTACTTC. Encoded protein: CASSWLAGEKETQYF.

This clonotype occurred many times. V is TRBV7-2 and J is TRBJ1-2, with 7 positions matching TRBD1. Trimming took 4 bases from V and 4 from J; bases not matched to a gene: 6. This CDR3 spans 14 amino acids. CDR1 and CDR2 from the germline V gene are SGHTA and FQGNSA. CDR3 coding DNA: TGTGCCAGCAGCTCAAAGGCAGGGGGCTATGGCTACACCTTC. It is translated as CASSSKAGGYGYTF.

The gene calls are TRBV30 and TRBJ1-6; 7 bases fit TRBD1. This CDR3 region has 14 residues. CDR1 is GTSNPN, CDR2 SVGIG, per germline (reference sequence). The V segment lost 2 bases and the J segment 9 bases; nucleotides outside the gene matches: 7. The CDR3 sequence: CAWSYRGGFSPLHF. The CDR3 DNA reads as TGTGCCTGGAGTTACAGGGGCGGTTTTTCACCCCTCCACTTT.

The chain carries TRBV5-6 and TRBJ2-2, with D perhaps TRBD2 (6 bases). The ends were cut back, 2 bases at V and 6 bases at J, with 11 bases in the middle. The germline V gene encodes CDR1 SGHDT and CDR2 YYEEEE. This CDR3 spans 14 amino acids. In DNA, the CDR3 is TGTGCCAGCAGCTTTCGGAGGGCCGCCGGGGAGCTGTTTTTT. Residues: CASSFRRAAGELFF. Drawing the rest from reference TRBV5-6 and TRBJ2-2, the complete variable domain is DAGVTQSPTHLIKTRGQQVTLRCSPKSGHDTVSWYQQALGQGPQFIFQYYEEEERQRGNFPDRFSGHQFPNYSSELNVNALLLGDSALYLCASSFRRAAGELFFGEGSRLTVL.

The DNA for the CDR3 is TGTGCCAGCAGTTACGGGACCCGGGGGCAGCCCCAGCATTTT. Translating gives CASSYGTRGQPQHF. The chain links TRBV6-2 or TRBV6-3 to TRBJ1-5, with D possibly TRBD1 on 5 matching bases. Germline CDR1 is MNHEY and CDR2 is SVGEGT. Between the trimmed V and J ends, which lost 2 bases and 7 bases, there was a span of 12 bases. There are 14 residues in the CDR3.

The genes are TRBV5-1 and TRBJ2-5, with D maybe TRBD2 (6 bases). The CDR3 spans 17 residues. Trimming stripped 1 base from V and 5 bases from J, with 21 bases between. CDR1 SGHRS and CDR2 YFSETQ come from the germline V gene. The CDR3 DNA follows: TGCGCCAGCAGCTTGCGGGGAGGACACCTCCGGGGGGAGACCCAGTACTTC. Encoded protein: CASSLRGGHLRGETQYF.

This clonotype was seen repeatedly, ten times or more. V usage is TRBV29-1 and J usage is TRBJ2-7; TRBD1 aligns across 9 bases. The CDR3 is 13 residues long. Germline CDR1 and CDR2: SQVTM and ANQGSEA. With V trimmed by 6 bases and J by 6 bases, 9 bases remained unmatched. CDR3 protein: CSVGGGQGGEQYF. The DNA of the CDR3 is TGCAGCGTGGGGGGGGGACAGGGCGGCGAGCAGTACTTC.

This clonotype was found a few times. The gene calls are TRBV20-1 and TRBJ1-1; 7 bases map to TRBD1. CDR1 is DFQATT and CDR2 is SNEGSKA in the germline V gene (reference sequence). Germline trimming cut 0 bases from V and 6 bases from J; bases unmatched to any gene: 10. CDR3 size: 15 residues. The CDR3 protein is CSARDTNRGNAEAFF. DNA for the CDR3: TGCAGTGCTAGAGATACAAACAGGGGTAACGCTGAAGCTTTCTTT.

The J gene is TRBJ2-7, the V gene TRBV7-3; the D is unclear. The CDR3 contains 14 residues. Per the germline V gene, CDR1 is SGHTA and CDR2 is FQGTGA. V shed 1 base and J shed 0 bases, with 7 bases lying between them. The CDR3: CASSLSASSYEQYF. CDR3 nucleotide sequence: TGTGCCAGCAGCTTAAGCGCCAGCTCCTACGAGCAGTACTTC.

The chain uses TRBV20-1 and TRBJ2-7, with unresolved D. CDR1 and CDR2 from the germline V gene are DFQATT and SNEGSKA (reference sequence). Trimming stripped 5 bases from V and 5 bases from J, with 19 bases between. The CDR3 covers 14 residues. CDR3 DNA: TGCAGTGCTTCCCGATTGGGCTCTAGGGACGAGCAGTACTTC. It is translated as CSASRLGSRDEQYF.

This clonotype was seen ten or more times. This sequence joins TRBV24-1 and TRBJ2-1; 13 bases map to TRBD2. From germline, CDR1 is KGHDR and CDR2 SFDVKD. The junction had 11 bases not matched to a gene; V was cut back by 4 bases and J by 3 bases. The CDR3 extends over 19 amino acids. CDR3 in DNA: TGTGCCACCAGTGACAACCCAGGACTAGCGGGAGCCGGCTACAATGAGCAGTTCTTC. It translates to CATSDNPGLAGAGYNEQFF.

The genes are TRBV7-9 and TRBJ2-5; D is uncertain. Trimming stripped 5 bases from V and 5 bases from J, with 15 bases between. The CDR3 totals 14 residues. CDR1 is SEHNR and CDR2 is FQNEAQ in the germline V gene (reference sequence). CDR3 sequence reads: CASSTRVLAETQYF. CDR3 bases: TGTGCCAGCAGCACCCGGGTTCTGGCGGAGACCCAGTACTTC.

This clonotype was counted only a few times. The chain joins TRBV5-1 to TRBJ2-1, with 11 positions matching TRBD1. Germline trimming cut 0 bases from V and 6 bases from J; bases unmatched to any gene: 8. The germline V gene has CDR1 SGHRS and CDR2 YFSETQ. The CDR3 length is 17 residues. The chain's CDR3 is CASSLGRTGGAVNEQFF. DNA for the CDR3: TGCGCCAGCAGCTTGGGGCGGACAGGGGGCGCAGTCAATGAGCAGTTCTTC.

This clonotype occurred many times. As DNA, the CDR3 is TGTGCCAGCAGTTTATCGTGGAGGGAGGGCCACGAGCAGTACTTC. Its protein is CASSLSWREGHEQYF. This chain joins TRBV28 and TRBJ2-7, with 7 bases fitting TRBD2. Germline V lookup: CDR1 MDHEN, CDR2 SYDVKM. Unmatched junction bases numbered 8, after V lost 1 base and J lost 5 bases. CDR3 length equals 15 residues.

This clonotype was counted many times. The chain carries TRBV20-1 and TRBJ1-3; 7 bases are a match to TRBD1. Germline lookup yields CDR1 DFQATT and CDR2 SNEGSKA (reference sequence). The CDR3 spans 14 residues. Trimming removed 6 bases from V and 4 bases from J; junction bases left unmatched: 9. This CDR3 reads CSALDRVGGNTIYF. The CDR3 nucleotides read TGCAGTGCCCTTGACAGGGTGGGGGGAAACACCATATATTTT.